This T cell receptor (beta chain) derives from a study of PD-L1 blockade in urothelial cancer. Overall study results and limits: TCR clonality was measured in pretreatment peripheral blood. Clonality below the median predicted better survival.

Assay used: immunoSEQ multiplex PCR; TCRdb lists only in-frame clones, some missing. The data show tens of thousands of clones, about 90% seen once. With 5 bases clipped from V and 1 base from J, the junction kept 5 bases outside the gene matches. This CDR3 is 15 amino acids long. Germline CDR1 is LNHDA and CDR2 is SQIVND (reference sequence). Locally advanced or metastatic urothelial carcinoma was diagnosed in the patients. Remarks on this clone: Its cognate antigen is unknown.

This TCR was sampled from a man between 60 and 75 years old with urothelial cancer. This chain joins TRBV19 and TRBJ2-7, with TRBD2 matching 10 bases. Sequences were derived from PBMCs, sampled around atezolizumab (anti-PD-L1) treatment. The CDR3, as DNA: TGTGCCAGTAGTTCCAGCGGGGGGGATTCCTACGAGCAGTACTTC. Amino acids: CASSSSGGDSYEQYF.